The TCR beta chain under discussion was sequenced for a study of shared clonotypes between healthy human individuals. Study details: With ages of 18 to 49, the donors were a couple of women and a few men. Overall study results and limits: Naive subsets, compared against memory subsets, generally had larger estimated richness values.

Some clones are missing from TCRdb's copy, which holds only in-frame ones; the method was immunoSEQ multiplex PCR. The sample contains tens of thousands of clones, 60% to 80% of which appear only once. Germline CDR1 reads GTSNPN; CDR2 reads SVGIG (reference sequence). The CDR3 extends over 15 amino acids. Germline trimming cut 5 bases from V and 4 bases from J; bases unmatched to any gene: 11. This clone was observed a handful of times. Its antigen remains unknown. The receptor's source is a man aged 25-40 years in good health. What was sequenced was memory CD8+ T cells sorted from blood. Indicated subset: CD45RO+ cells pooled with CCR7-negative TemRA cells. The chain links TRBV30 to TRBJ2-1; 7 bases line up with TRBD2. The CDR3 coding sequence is TGTGCCTGGGGGGAGCTAGCGGCCCAATACAATGAGCAGTTCTTC. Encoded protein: CAWGELAAQYNEQFF.